The clone carrying this T cell receptor beta chain has more than one count but fewer than ten. These data originate in a study of blood T cell repertoires in COVID-19. CDR1 and CDR2 (germline): GTSNPN, SVGIG (reference sequence). This CDR3 is built from 13 residues. The ends lost 3 bases at V and 6 bases at J; junction bases unmatched: 1. Produced via immunoSEQ multiplex PCR; TCRdb's table is partial and in-frame only. The sample has about 140,000 clones; roughly 85% are singletons. Recovery meant two consecutive negative NP/OP PCR tests, professional clearance, or resolved symptoms. Sequencing was done on a sample of PBMCs or T cells enriched from blood (not recorded which). This receptor was identified in a woman between 50 and 59 years old who had recovered from COVID-19. This chain connects TRBV30 to TRBJ2-7, with 14 bases aligning to TRBD2. The CDR3 DNA reads TGTGCCTGGAGGGGGACTAGCGGGAGCGAGCAGTACTTC. Encoded protein: CAWRGTSGSEQYF.